This entry lists 22 T cell receptor beta chains sequenced from one sample in a study of T cell clones after liver transplantation. Assay: immunoSEQ multiplex PCR; the TCRdb copy retains only in-frame clones and omits some. This sample carries around 77,000 clones, 80% of them seen once, and the ten largest clones take roughly 0.87%. This material consisted of CD4+ T cells from blood, taken 12 months after liver transplant. The receptors here all came from a human patient who received a liver transplant. Some T cells may have originated in the graft donor.

The chain uses TRBV6-5 and TRBJ2-7; D not certain. V lost 6 bases and J lost 0, with 9 bases in between. This CDR3 has 13 amino acids. Germline V gives CDR1 MNHEY, CDR2 SVGAGI. The CDR3 sequence: CASSPPYSYEQYF. For the CDR3, the DNA is TGTGCCAGCAGCCCGCCGTACTCCTACGAGCAGTACTTC.

This chain links TRBV28 with TRBJ2-1; the match to TRBD2 covers 9 bases. V was pared by 10 bases and J by 10 bases, with 17 bases of the junction left unmatched. The germline V gene has CDR1 MDHEN and CDR2 SYDVKM. The CDR3 is made up of 15 amino acids. The CDR3 DNA reads TGTGCCATCCTTGGGGCGGGAGGGCCTATGGGGGAGCAGTTCTTC. Protein product: CAILGAGGPMGEQFF.

V usage is TRBV5-6 and J usage is TRBJ1-3; 8 nucleotides agree with TRBD1. There are 13 residues in the CDR3. The germline V gene has CDR1 SGHDT and CDR2 YYEEEE. Germline trimming cut 4 bases from V and 4 bases from J; bases unmatched to any gene: 1. For the CDR3, the DNA is TGTGCCAGCAGCCGGGACAGGGGAAACACCATATATTTT. It is translated as CASSRDRGNTIYF.

The chain carries TRBV12-5 and TRBJ2-1; D remains ambiguous. V lost 1 base, J lost 2 bases, and 9 bases lay in between. This CDR3 is built from 15 residues. From germline, CDR1 is LGHNT and CDR2 FRNRAP. CDR3 in DNA: TGTGCTAGTGGTTTGGACCCCCCTCCCTACAATGAGCAGTTCTTC. Protein sequence: CASGLDPPPYNEQFF.

This chain joins TRBV5-1 and TRBJ2-7, with TRBD1 matching 7 bases. Germline V gene sequence: CDR1 SGHRS, CDR2 YFSETQ. The CDR3 sequence is 14 residues long. The junction had 3 bases not matched to a gene; V was cut back by 1 base and J by 2 bases. The CDR3 nucleotides are TGCGCCAGCAGCTTGAGAGGGGGCACCTACGAGCAGTACTTC. Protein sequence: CASSLRGGTYEQYF.

The gene calls are TRBV28 and TRBJ1-2; D is ambiguous. The CDR3 loop spans 13 amino acids. Trimming stripped 2 bases from V and 7 bases from J, with 11 bases between. Germline V gene data show CDR1 as MDHEN and CDR2 as SYDVKM. The CDR3 DNA follows: TGTGCCAGCAGTTTAATCCAGGCCCTTGGCTACACCTTC. Protein: CASSLIQALGYTF.

This clone was seen repeatedly, ten times or more. J is TRBJ2-7 and V is TRBV5-1; D uncertain. Germline V gives CDR1 SGHRS, CDR2 YFSETQ. Trimming removed 4 bases at V and 4 bases at J, with 12 bases between. The CDR3 totals 13 residues. In DNA form, the CDR3 reads TGCGCCAGCAGCCCGACCTTAGGGTACGAGCAGTACTTC. Its translation: CASSPTLGYEQYF.

This sequence joins TRBV28 and TRBJ1-5, with unresolved D. Germline V CDR1 and CDR2: MDHEN, SYDVKM. V was clipped by 6 bases and J by 1 base, with 13 bases between them. There are 15 residues in the CDR3. The CDR3 coding sequence is TGTGCCAGCAGCCCAAGGCGTACGAGCAATCAGCCCCAGCATTTT. It specifies CASSPRRTSNQPQHF.

The chain combines TRBV28 with TRBJ2-7; the match to TRBD1 covers 9 bases. The CDR3 loop spans 16 amino acids. The trim removed 4 bases at V and 2 bases at J, leaving 9 bases unmatched. Germline CDR1 and CDR2: MDHEN and SYDVKM. In DNA, the CDR3 is TGTGCCAGCAGTTACAGGGGGCAGATCGGAACCTACGAGCAGTACTTC. Its protein is CASSYRGQIGTYEQYF.

The rearrangement uses TRBV12-5 and TRBJ2-1; TRBD1 matches 9 bases. Losses at the gene ends were 6 bases for V and 8 bases for J; bases not matched to a gene: 8. The CDR3 loop spans 14 amino acids. Per germline, CDR1 LGHNT and CDR2 FRNRAP. In DNA, the CDR3 is TGTGCTAGTGGGCCGGGACAGGGATGGGATGAGCAGTTCTTC. This encodes CASGPGQGWDEQFF.

This rearrangement joins TRBV28 to TRBJ1-2; no clear D gene. CDR3 length: 14 residues. The germline CDR1 and CDR2 sequences are MDHEN and SYDVKM. Trimming shortened V by 3 bases and J by 3 bases, and 11 bases separated the two germline ends. The CDR3 bases are TGTGCCAGCAGTTTCCTACAGACATACTATGGCTACACCTTC. This codes for CASSFLQTYYGYTF.

The CDR3 DNA follows: TGTGCCAGCAGCGCCCATCAGGGAATGAACACTGAAGCTTTCTTT. Its translation: CASSAHQGMNTEAFF. The V and J genes are TRBV14 and TRBJ1-1; D is perhaps TRBD1 (5 bases). The CDR3 contains 15 residues. From germline, CDR1 is SGHDN and CDR2 FVKESK. The V end was cut by 5 bases, the J end by 0 bases, with 13 bases between.

This clone was found a few times. The chain recombines TRBV7-9 with TRBJ1-1; D not resolved. The CDR3 loop spans 12 amino acids. Germline V CDR1 and CDR2: SEHNR, FQNEAQ (reference sequence). V lost 3 bases and J 5 bases, leaving 7 bases between the germline ends. CDR3 in amino acids: CASSFYLTEAFF. For the CDR3, the DNA is TGTGCCAGCAGCTTTTATTTGACTGAAGCTTTCTTT.

This clone was picked up one time. The chain uses TRBV5-1 and TRBJ2-3; 7 nucleotides line up with TRBD2. V dropped 7 bases and J dropped 2; count of bases not matched to a gene: 7. The germline V gene has CDR1 SGHRS and CDR2 YFSETQ. The CDR3 contains 14 residues. The CDR3 DNA sequence: TGCGCCAGCTACCGGGACTACCTCACAGATACGCAGTATTTT. Its protein product is CASYRDYLTDTQYF.

This clone was seen a few times. CDR3 DNA sequence: TGTGCCAGCAACCCAACAGGGCCGAACACTGAAGCTTTCTTT. Protein sequence: CASNPTGPNTEAFF. V and J are TRBV6-6 and TRBJ1-1; D may be TRBD1 (6 bases). The CDR3 runs 14 residues. The V gene lost 7 bases and the J gene lost 1 base, with 13 bases spanning the gap. Germline V CDR1 and CDR2: MNHNY, SVGAGI (reference sequence).

The genes are TRBV6-5 and TRBJ2-2, with a weak D call TRBD2 (5 bases). Per germline, CDR1 MNHEY and CDR2 SVGAGI. V gave up 3 bases and J gave up 5 bases, with 7 bases separating them. This CDR3 comprises 13 residues. The CDR3 coding sequence is TGTGCCAGCAGTTATGGGAGAACCGGGGAGCTGTTTTTT. Encoded protein: CASSYGRTGELFF.

The chain has TRBV5-1 and TRBJ1-3; no clear D gene. This CDR3 has 14 residues. Germline V gene data show CDR1 as SGHRS and CDR2 as YFSETQ. V was cut by 2 bases and J by 1 base, with 7 bases left in between. CDR3 amino acids: CASSLSASGNTIYF. Here the CDR3 DNA reads TGCGCCAGCAGCTTAAGCGCGTCTGGAAACACCATATATTTT.

This clone has just a few counts. The V gene is TRBV5-1, the J gene TRBJ2-1; 8 nucleotides agree with TRBD2. The V segment lost 4 bases and the J segment 4 bases; nucleotides outside the gene matches: 10. CDR3 length equals 16 residues. Germline V CDR1 and CDR2: SGHRS, YFSETQ. The CDR3 protein is CASSRASTSDYNEQFF. CDR3 nucleotides: TGCGCCAGCAGCCGGGCCTCGACTAGCGATTACAATGAGCAGTTCTTC.

A few counts support this clone. The J gene is TRBJ2-7, the V gene TRBV18, with D possibly TRBD2 on 6 matching bases. The CDR3 spans 14 residues. V lost 5 bases, J lost 4 bases, and 15 bases lay in between. Per the germline V gene, CDR1 is KGHSH and CDR2 is LQKENI. CDR3 amino acids: CASSTGLTSYEQYF. The CDR3 nucleotides read TGTGCCAGCTCAACGGGACTCACCTCATACGAGCAGTACTTC.

The chain carries TRBV10-1 and TRBJ2-1, with 12 bases identical to TRBD2. CDR1 and CDR2 from the germline V gene are WNHNN and SYGVQD (reference sequence). Trimming cost V 5 bases and J 4 bases; bases outside gene matches: 6. The CDR3 is 16 residues long. The CDR3 sequence is CASSRLAGVGYNEQFF. In DNA form, the CDR3 reads TGCGCCAGCAGTCGACTAGCGGGAGTGGGATACAATGAGCAGTTCTTC.

This chain connects TRBV19 to TRBJ1-5; D is possibly TRBD1 (6 bases). Germline assignment: CDR1 LNHDA and CDR2 SQIVND (reference sequence). The germline V and J ends were trimmed by 3 bases and 3 bases, with 12 bases remaining between them. This CDR3 spans 15 amino acids. The CDR3 region is CASSMFRTDNQPQHF. CDR3 sequence (DNA): TGTGCCAGTAGTATGTTTCGGACAGACAATCAGCCCCAGCATTTT. The whole variable domain, remainder taken from reference TRBV19 and TRBJ1-5, is DGGITQSPKYLFRKEGQNVTLSCEQNLNHDAMYWYRQDPGQGLRLIYYSQIVNDFQKGDIAEGYSVSREKKESFPLTVTSAQKNPTAFYLCASSMFRTDNQPQHFGDGTRLSIL.

The V gene is TRBV5-1, the J gene TRBJ2-1; TRBD1 might be the D (5 bases). Per germline, CDR1 SGHRS and CDR2 YFSETQ. V shed 0 bases and J shed 3 bases, with 10 bases lying between them. The CDR3 extends over 15 amino acids. The CDR3 sequence: CASSLGQPIYNEQFF. The CDR3 nucleotides read TGCGCCAGCAGCTTGGGACAGCCTATCTACAATGAGCAGTTCTTC.